The T cell receptor (beta chain) under discussion was sequenced for a study of a mutant IDH1 vaccine in newly diagnosed glioma (dated by TCRdb to the early 2020s). Turning to the overall study: Eight vaccinations were administered to patients in weeks 1, 3, 5, 7, 11, 15, 19 and 23, corresponding to visits V03 through V10. Vaccination began 4-6 weeks after radiotherapy alone, or alongside temozolomide cycles in the chemotherapy-containing groups. Of the approximately 29 treated patients, around 60% were male and around 38% were female, and a mean age of around 40 years was recorded. Before enrollment, most patients had been given radiochemotherapy with temozolomide as standard therapy, while the rest had received either radiotherapy alone or temozolomide alone. Peripheral blood samples were drawn at six visits, namely V03 (baseline), V05, V07, V10, V12 and V13. For exploratory analyses, longitudinal TCRB deep sequencing was carried out in about 26 treated patients wherever samples were available. What the research found in general, with its limitations: Pseudoprogression appeared unrelated to alterations in the top peripheral T cell clonotypes detected by TCRB sequencing. Availability determined which PBMC samples were chosen for TCRB deep sequencing. Vaccine-induced immune responses across multiple MHC alleles were detected in about 92% of patients. It was noted by the authors that analyses of patient blood samples could not be reproduced owing to sample limitations.

The CDR3 covers 14 residues, taking in both the cysteine and the phenylalanine. The DNA shown is the 42-base CDR3, in frame from base 1. CDR1 is given as LGHNA and CDR2 as YNFKEQ, both from the germline V gene. V is shortened by 4 bases, J by 6 bases, and the region joining them spans 16 bases. In light of the paper, this sample's time point label describes: week 5, during vaccination. Each vaccine dose, consisting of 300 ug of a 20-mer mutant IDH1 peptide in Montanide, was administered subcutaneously with topical imiquimod. Newly diagnosed WHO grade 3 or 4 IDH1-mutant astrocytomas showing loss of nuclear ATRX were present in the donors. The samples were drawn from NOA16, a multicentre, single-arm, open-label phase I trial in Germany that tested a mutant IDH1 peptide vaccine in humans for the first time. Genomic DNA for TCRB sequencing was extracted from EDTA blood using the DNeasy Blood and Tissue Kit.

Library generation was performed with the immunoSEQ multiplex PCR assay. The hsTCRB Kit was used according to the manufacturer's protocol to amplify rearranged TCR beta chain sequences. An Illumina MiSeq was used to sequence the TCRB libraries. The original pipeline was this. The kit vendor's proprietary platform handled demultiplexing, trimming and gene mapping. Not all clones reach the TCRdb copy of this immuneACCESS table, which keeps in-frame sequences only. Checked studies attribute under half of the gap to unresolved V genes and leave the rest unexplained. V and J calls and clone size are given by that table; D and trimming were obtained from the DNA. Recorded for this sample are approximately 26,000 clones; roughly nine tenths of them occurred a single time. The leading ten clones occupy over 15% of the sample. A word on this clone: Its antigen target is currently unknown. Base qualities are not provided; no much larger clone lies one nucleotide away.

Rearrangement joined TRBV4-2 to TRBJ2-7, with a weak D call of TRBD2 (7 bases match). The source of this sequence is a man younger than 30 with glioma. Specimen: PBMCs, collected from a glioma patient whose treatment included an IDH1 peptide vaccine. The CDR3 reads CASSPTGGASEQYF. The bases read TGTGCCAGCAGCCCTACTGGGGGGGCCAGCGAGCAGTACTTC.